This T cell receptor (beta chain) appears in the sequencing data of a study of beta chain features in type 1 diabetes. General study results and limits: For type 1 diabetes patients, VDJ junctions showed fewer insertions and more deletions. Short templates might get an advantage during PCR, and this would be equal in patients and controls. Shorter TCRB CDR3s, moderately but significantly so, were found in Type 1 diabetes patients in all four CD4+ subsets.

Expressed TCRB transcripts were sequenced because the isolated RNA had all been reverse transcribed beforehand. This table comes from immunoSEQ multiplex PCR, and its TCRdb copy is limited to in-frame clones, with some not included. Of 300,000 to 350,000 clones in the sample, about 13% were seen once. Germline CDR1 and CDR2: MDHEN and SYDVKM. This CDR3 spans 13 amino acids. The V gene lost 11 bases and the J gene lost 7 bases, with 20 bases spanning the gap. Details on this clone: Its antigen is unknown.

Donors underwent one heparinised blood draw, approximately 120 mL on average. Sorting with CD45RO/CCR7/CD25/CD127/CD95/CD27 yielded naive, central memory, regulatory and stem-like memory CD4+ cells. This clonotype was sampled from a young woman with type 1 diabetes. This chain uses TRBV28 with TRBJ1-1, with a weak D call TRBD1 (6 bases). Sequenced: naive CD4+ T cells from blood. The chain's CDR3 is CAARSPGDIEAFF. The CDR3 coding sequence is TGTGCCGCAAGGTCACCAGGGGACATTGAAGCTTTCTTT.